What follows are 13 T cell receptor beta chains derived from one specimen sequenced in a study of PD-L1 blockade in urothelial cancer (dated by TCRdb to about 2017). Library preparation was by the immunoSEQ multiplex PCR assay. TCRdb retrieved this table from immuneACCESS and kept in-frame rearrangements only. Not all clones are present; in checked studies, unresolved V genes account for under half, and no reason is known for the remainder. Recorded for this sample are 50,000 or so clones; around 83% of them occurred a single time. The ten most abundant clones make up roughly 22% of the sample. The time point label, read with the paper, signifies: pretreatment peripheral blood. Source: PBMCs, taken around atezolizumab (anti-PD-L1) treatment. The receptors stem from a man in his sixties with urothelial cancer.

The V and J genes are TRBV27 and TRBJ1-1; 9 bases map to TRBD1. The J segment lost 4 bases and the V segment lost 5 bases, leaving 14 bases of the junction unmatched. This CDR3 is 17 amino acids long. Germline values: CDR1 MNHEY, CDR2 SMNVEV (reference sequence). The CDR3 reads CASSPSRDRVLRTEAFF. The CDR3 DNA sequence: TGTGCCAGCAGTCCATCCCGGGACAGGGTGTTGCGCACTGAAGCTTTCTTT.

The genes are TRBV7-2 and TRBJ2-3, with TRBD2 identical over 8 bases. J was trimmed by 4 bases and V by 2 bases; bases with no gene match: 8. The CDR3 is 16 amino acids. Germline CDR1 and CDR2: SGHTA and FQGNSA. The CDR3 sequence is CASSLKTGGRSDTQYF. The CDR3 DNA reads TGTGCCAGCAGCTTAAAAACGGGGGGGCGTTCAGATACGCAGTATTTT.

The J gene is TRBJ2-7, the V gene TRBV10-3; unclear D gene. V was cut by 3 bases and J by 5 bases, with 20 bases left in between. Germline-derived CDR1 and CDR2 are ENHRY and SYGVKD. This CDR3 is 16 amino acids long. The CDR3 loop is CAISDKFGGPGHEQYF. The CDR3 DNA reads as TGTGCCATCAGTGATAAGTTCGGTGGCCCTGGGCACGAGCAGTACTTC.

The gene calls are TRBV7-6 and TRBJ2-1; 10 bases are shared with TRBD2. The germline V gene has CDR1 SGHVS and CDR2 FNYEAQ. The CDR3 consists of 15 residues. J lost 9 bases, V lost 5 bases, and 10 bases had no gene match. CDR3 sequence: CASSQTSGAFVEQFF. As DNA, the CDR3 is TGTGCCAGCAGCCAAACTAGCGGGGCTTTTGTTGAGCAGTTCTTC.

V gene TRBV5-1 combines with J gene TRBJ2-1; D unresolved. The V end lost 0 bases, the J end lost 7 bases, and 8 bases lay between the germline ends. The CDR3 consists of 13 residues. Looked up from germline, CDR1 is SGHRS and CDR2 is YFSETQ. CDR3 amino acids: CASSLGRNNEQFF. In DNA, the CDR3 is TGCGCCAGCAGCTTGGGGCGGAATAATGAGCAGTTCTTC.

The chain joins TRBV19 to TRBJ1-5; D remains unclear. CDR3 length equals 13 residues. Germline lookup yields CDR1 LNHDA and CDR2 SQIVND (reference sequence). V was clipped by 0 bases and J by 7 bases, with 7 bases between them. The CDR3 sequence: CASSIDRVQPQHF. The CDR3 nucleotides read TGTGCCAGTAGTATAGACCGCGTCCAGCCCCAGCATTTT.

This CDR3 is CASSFSTGDYNEQFF. DNA of the CDR3: TGTGCCAGCAGCTTTTCGACAGGGGACTACAATGAGCAGTTCTTC. V is TRBV5-4 and J is TRBJ2-1; 8 bases agree with TRBD1. V lost 2 bases to trimming and J lost 3 bases; unmatched junction nucleotides: 4. Germline CDR1 is SGHNT and CDR2 is YYREEE (reference sequence). The CDR3 runs to 15 residues.

CDR3 DNA: TGTGCCAGCAGCTCCCTAGCGGGAACCAGCTCCTACAATGAGCAGTTCTTC. Translating gives CASSSLAGTSSYNEQFF. The chain has TRBV11-2 and TRBJ2-1, with 9 bases fitting TRBD2. CDR3 size: 17 residues. CDR1 and CDR2 (germline): SGHAT, FQNNGV. V gave up 4 bases and J gave up 0 bases; unmatched junction bases: 7. The full variable domain, rest sourced from reference TRBV11-2 and TRBJ2-1, is EAGVAQSPRYKIIEKRQSVAFWCNPISGHATLYWYQQILGQGPKLLIQFQNNGVVDDSQLPKDRFSAERLKGVDSTLKIQPAKLEDSAVYLCASSSLAGTSSYNEQFFGPGTRLTVL.

The chain is built from TRBV9 and TRBJ2-2; 11 positions agree with TRBD2. Germline V lookup: CDR1 SGDLS, CDR2 YYNGEE. This CDR3 is built from 18 residues. Trimming took 4 bases from V and 5 from J; bases not matched to a gene: 13. The CDR3 DNA follows: TGTGCCAGCAGCCCCCGAGGGCTAGCGGGAGGATATACCGGGGAGCTGTTTTTT. This codes for CASSPRGLAGGYTGELFF.

This rearrangement joins TRBV7-2 to TRBJ1-2; 7 nucleotides line up with TRBD1. Germline V gives CDR1 SGHTA, CDR2 FQGNSA. With V trimmed by 5 bases and J by 9 bases, 15 bases remained unmatched. The CDR3 is made up of 15 amino acids. The CDR3 here is CASSPDRGRDRSYTF. CDR3 coding DNA: TGTGCCAGCAGCCCCGACCGCGGCAGGGACAGAAGCTACACCTTC.

CDR3 amino acids: CATSRTVNSYNEQFF. The CDR3 region has the DNA TGTGCCACCAGCAGGACAGTTAACTCCTACAATGAGCAGTTCTTC. The V and J genes are TRBV15 and TRBJ2-1, with TRBD1 as a possible D gene (5 bases). Germline CDR1 and CDR2: LNHNV and YYDKDF (reference sequence). This CDR3 is 15 amino acids long. V was shortened by 3 bases and J by 0 bases, with 9 bases between the two germline ends.

The chain is built from TRBV6-5 and TRBJ1-2, with TRBD1 as a possible D gene (5 bases). The germline CDR1 and CDR2 sequences are MNHEY and SVGAGI. The CDR3 totals 15 residues. V was clipped by 2 bases and J by 6 bases, with 16 bases between them. The CDR3 loop reads CASSYPLGQSDGYTF. The DNA of the CDR3 is TGTGCCAGCAGTTACCCTCTGGGGCAGTCAGATGGCTACACCTTC.

The chain uses TRBV6-5 and TRBJ2-2; 9 bases fit TRBD1. V lost 6 bases and J lost 6; bases outside the gene matches: 5. CDR3 size: 14 residues. Germline V gene data show CDR1 as MNHEY and CDR2 as SVGAGI. CDR3 loop: CASRGRTGAGELFF. Here the CDR3 DNA reads TGTGCCAGCAGAGGGAGGACAGGGGCCGGGGAGCTGTTTTTT.